Below are 2 T cell receptor beta chains sequenced from a single sample in a study of cytotoxic CD8 clonotypes in ibrutinib-treated CLL. Clones were read by immunoSEQ multiplex PCR, and TCRdb kept only the in-frame ones, dropping some. The table has some 200,000 clones, about four fifths seen once; the top ten hold roughly 11%. Sequences were derived from PBMCs, sampled after 12 months of ibrutinib treatment. Source of these receptors: a human donor with chronic lymphocytic leukemia.

The chain couples TRBV12-5 to TRBJ2-1; 8 bases line up with TRBD1. V shed 1 base and J 4 bases; nucleotides not matched to a gene: 0. Germline V gene sequence: CDR1 LGHNT, CDR2 FRNRAP. CDR3 length: 14 amino acids. This CDR3 reads CASGLGTGYNEQFF. CDR3 bases: TGTGCTAGTGGTTTGGGGACAGGGTACAATGAGCAGTTCTTC.

In its sample, this clone was seen once. The rearrangement joins TRBV2 to TRBJ2-7; perhaps TRBD2 as D (6 bases). The germline gives CDR1 SNHLY, CDR2 FYNNEI. V was trimmed by 6 bases and J by 2 bases, leaving 11 bases between them. The CDR3 contains 13 residues. CDR3 sequence: CASRRDGPYEQYF. CDR3 nucleotides: TGTGCCAGCAGGCGGGACGGACCCTACGAGCAGTACTTC.